This T cell receptor beta chain emerged from a study of CD8 T cells in Susac syndrome. Random hexamers were used to reverse transcribe roughly 0.5 to 1 ug of RNA. TCRdb itself ran the immunoSEQ multiplex PCR reads through MiXCR, one entry per CDR3 protein. The sample consists of 120,000 to 150,000 distinct CDR3 sequences, 90% to 95% of them appearing once. CDR1 and CDR2 from the germline V gene are MNHNS and SASEGT. This CDR3 contains 16 residues. After removal of 6 bases from V and 7 bases from J, the junction contained 12 bases not matched to a gene. FACS enriched CD8+ TEMRA cells, while bulk CD8+ and CD4+ were negatively isolated.

This clonotype was sampled from a human donor with multiple sclerosis. The chain employs TRBV6-1 and TRBJ1-5; 10 bases agree with TRBD1. Sequenced input: CD4+ T cells from PBMCs. This CDR3 is CASRRTGQGRGQPQHF. The CDR3 coding sequence is TGTGCCAGCAGGCGGACGGGACAGGGGAGAGGCCAGCCCCAGCATTTT.